This entry lists 6 T cell receptor beta chains sequenced from one sample in a study of T cell responses to AZD1222 COVID-19 vaccine. Libraries were prepared by immunoSEQ multiplex PCR; TCRdb keeps only in-frame clonotypes and omits some of them. Among tens of thousands of clones listed, about 86% were seen once. The sequencing here drew on peripheral blood, taken 28 days after the second AZD1222 dose. All receptors derive from an adult who received the AZD1222 COVID-19 vaccine.

V gene TRBV3-1 (or the pseudogene TRBV3-2) combines with J gene TRBJ2-7; possibly TRBD1 for D (6 bases). Germline V gene lookup returns CDR1 LGHDT and CDR2 YNNKEL (reference sequence). V shed 3 bases and J shed 6 bases, with 15 bases lying between them. The CDR3 runs to 14 residues. The CDR3 DNA reads TGTGCCAGCAGCCATCTTGGGACACCAGGCGAGCAGTACTTC. Translated: CASSHLGTPGEQYF.

This clone is categorized as medium-sized. The genes are TRBV5-1 and TRBJ1-1; 11 positions agree with TRBD1. Germline V lookup: CDR1 SGHRS, CDR2 YFSETQ. V dropped 4 bases and J dropped 0; count of bases not matched to a gene: 8. The CDR3 has 17 residues. CDR3 in DNA: TGCGCCAGCAGCACCTGGACAGGGGGCGGTTTGAACACTGAAGCTTTCTTT. Translated, it gives CASSTWTGGGLNTEAFF. Supplemented by reference TRBV5-1 and TRBJ1-1, the full variable domain reads KAGVTQTPRYLIKTRGQQVTLSCSPISGHRSVSWYQQTPGQGLQFLFEYFSETQRNKGNFPGRFSGRQFSNSRSEMNVSTLELGDSALYLCASSTWTGGGLNTEAFFGQGTRLTVV.

V and J are TRBV5-1 and TRBJ2-1; 9 nucleotides agree with TRBD1. After removal of 3 bases from V and 8 bases from J, the junction contained 6 bases not matched to a gene. This CDR3 is built from 14 residues. Germline CDR1 reads SGHRS; CDR2 reads YFSETQ. The CDR3 coding sequence is TGCGCCAGCAGCTACAGGGGGCGCATTGATGAGCAGTTCTTC. Amino acids: CASSYRGRIDEQFF.

The rearrangement joins TRBV5-5 to TRBJ2-3; D is unclear. Deletions cut 0 bases from V and 6 bases from J, with 14 bases between. This CDR3 contains 15 residues. Germline CDR1 SGHKS, CDR2 YYEKEE (reference sequence). The chain's CDR3 is CASSLALPFSDTQYF. The CDR3 DNA reads as TGTGCCAGCAGCTTGGCCTTGCCTTTCTCGGATACGCAGTATTTT. The whole variable domain, remainder taken from reference TRBV5-5 and TRBJ2-3, is DAGVTQSPTHLIKTRGQQVTLRCSPISGHKSVSWYQQVLGQGPQFIFQYYEKEERGRGNFPDRFSARQFPNYSSELNVNALLLGDSALYLCASSLALPFSDTQYFGPGTRLTVL.

V gene TRBV15 combines with J gene TRBJ2-1; D is possibly TRBD1 or TRBD2 (5 bases each). The CDR3 runs 17 residues. The V gene's germline CDR1 is LNHNV and CDR2 YYDKDF (reference sequence). Trimming shortened V by 1 base and J by 2 bases, and 15 bases separated the two germline ends. CDR3 residues: CATSRGPGRSAYNEQFF. The CDR3 region has the DNA TGTGCCACCAGCAGAGGGCCGGGACGGTCGGCCTACAATGAGCAGTTCTTC.

The J gene is TRBJ1-4, the V gene TRBV5-1, with 8 bases matching TRBD1. The CDR3 has 15 residues. Germline lookup yields CDR1 SGHRS and CDR2 YFSETQ. V shed 1 base and J 4 bases; nucleotides not matched to a gene: 3. The DNA for the CDR3 is TGCGCCAGCAGCTTGCAGGGGGCGAGTAATGAAAAACTGTTTTTT. The encoded protein is CASSLQGASNEKLFF.